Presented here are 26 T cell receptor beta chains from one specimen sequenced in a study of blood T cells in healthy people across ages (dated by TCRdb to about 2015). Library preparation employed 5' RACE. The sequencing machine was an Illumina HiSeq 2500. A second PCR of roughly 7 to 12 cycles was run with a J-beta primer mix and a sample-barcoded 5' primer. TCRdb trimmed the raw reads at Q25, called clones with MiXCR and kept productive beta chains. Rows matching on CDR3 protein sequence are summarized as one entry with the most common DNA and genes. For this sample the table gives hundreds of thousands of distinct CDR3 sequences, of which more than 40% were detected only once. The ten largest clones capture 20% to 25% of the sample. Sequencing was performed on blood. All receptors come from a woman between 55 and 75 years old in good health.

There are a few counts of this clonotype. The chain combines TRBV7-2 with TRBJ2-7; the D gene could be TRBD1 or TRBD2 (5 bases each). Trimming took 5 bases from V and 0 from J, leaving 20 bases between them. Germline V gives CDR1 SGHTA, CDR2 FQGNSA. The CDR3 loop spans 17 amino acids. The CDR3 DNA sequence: TGTGCCAGCAGCCTAACCGACGGGACGGCCTTCTCCTACGAGCAGTACTTC. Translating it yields CASSLTDGTAFSYEQYF.

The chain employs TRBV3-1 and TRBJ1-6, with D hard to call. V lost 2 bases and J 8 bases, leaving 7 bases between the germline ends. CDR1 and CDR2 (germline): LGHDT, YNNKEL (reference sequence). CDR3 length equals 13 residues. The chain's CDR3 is CASSQPGDSPLHF. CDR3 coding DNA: TGTGCCAGCAGCCAACCTGGAGATTCACCCCTCCACTTT. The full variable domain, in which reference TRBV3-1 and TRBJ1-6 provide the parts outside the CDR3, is DTAVSQTPKYLVTQMGNDKSIKCEQNLGHDTMYWYKQDSKKFLKIMFSYNNKELIINETVPNRFSPKSPDKAHLNLHINSLELGDSAVYFCASSQPGDSPLHFGNGTRLTVT.

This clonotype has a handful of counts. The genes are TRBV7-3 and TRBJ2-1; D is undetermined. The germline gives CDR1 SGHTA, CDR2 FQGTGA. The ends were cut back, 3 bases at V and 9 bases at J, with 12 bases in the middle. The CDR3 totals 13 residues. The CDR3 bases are TGTGCCAGCAGCTTCACTAAGCTTGGTGAGCAGTTCTTC. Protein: CASSFTKLGEQFF.

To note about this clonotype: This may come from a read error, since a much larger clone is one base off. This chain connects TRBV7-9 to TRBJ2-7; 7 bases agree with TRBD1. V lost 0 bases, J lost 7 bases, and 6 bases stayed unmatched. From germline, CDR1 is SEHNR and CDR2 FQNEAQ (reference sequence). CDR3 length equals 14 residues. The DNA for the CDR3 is TGTGCCAGCAGCTTAGCAGGGGGCCGCCAGGAGCAGTACGTC. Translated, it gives CASSLAGGRQEQYV.

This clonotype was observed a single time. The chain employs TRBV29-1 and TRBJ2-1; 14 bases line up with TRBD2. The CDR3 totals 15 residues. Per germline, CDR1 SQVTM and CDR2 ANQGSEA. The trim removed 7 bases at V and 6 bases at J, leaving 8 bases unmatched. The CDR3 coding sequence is TGCAGCGACGGCGAGGGACTAGCGGGAGTCAATGAGCAGTTCTTC. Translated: CSDGEGLAGVNEQFF.

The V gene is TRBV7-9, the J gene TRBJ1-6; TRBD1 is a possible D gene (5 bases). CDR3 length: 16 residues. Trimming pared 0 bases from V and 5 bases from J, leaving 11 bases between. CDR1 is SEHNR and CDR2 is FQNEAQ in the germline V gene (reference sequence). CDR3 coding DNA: TGTGCCAGCAGCTTAGCCGGGGGACCAAATAATTCACCCCTCCACTTT. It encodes CASSLAGGPNNSPLHF.

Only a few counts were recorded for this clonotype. The CDR3 region is CASSEGTSGVSYNEQYF. CDR3 coding DNA: TGCGCCAGCAGCGAGGGGACTAGCGGGGTCTCCTACAATGAGCAGTACTTC. The chain recombines TRBV5-1 with TRBJ2-1; 13 nucleotides agree with TRBD2. The DNA matches TRBJ2-7 better at its end, which makes the J call doubtful. The CDR3 length is 17 residues. Germline loops: CDR1 SGHRS, CDR2 YFSETQ.

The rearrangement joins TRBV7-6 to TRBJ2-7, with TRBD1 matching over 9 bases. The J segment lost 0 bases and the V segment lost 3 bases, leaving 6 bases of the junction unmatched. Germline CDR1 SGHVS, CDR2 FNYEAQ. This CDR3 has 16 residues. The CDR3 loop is CASSFSGTGLSYEQYF. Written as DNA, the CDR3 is TGTGCCAGCAGCTTCTCCGGGACAGGGCTCTCCTACGAGCAGTACTTC.

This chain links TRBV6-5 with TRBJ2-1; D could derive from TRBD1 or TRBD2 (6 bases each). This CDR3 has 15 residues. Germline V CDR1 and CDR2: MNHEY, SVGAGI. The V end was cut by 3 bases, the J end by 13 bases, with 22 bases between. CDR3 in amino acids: CASSYLSDRLETQFF. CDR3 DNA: TGTGCCAGCAGTTATCTCTCGGACAGACTAGAGACCCAGTTCTTC.

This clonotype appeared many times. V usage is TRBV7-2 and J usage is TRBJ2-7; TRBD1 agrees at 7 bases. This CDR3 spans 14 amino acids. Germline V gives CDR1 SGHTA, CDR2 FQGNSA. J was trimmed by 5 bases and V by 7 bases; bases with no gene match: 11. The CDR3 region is CASTNRQGSHEQYF. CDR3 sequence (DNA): TGTGCCAGCACCAACCGACAGGGATCCCACGAGCAGTACTTC.

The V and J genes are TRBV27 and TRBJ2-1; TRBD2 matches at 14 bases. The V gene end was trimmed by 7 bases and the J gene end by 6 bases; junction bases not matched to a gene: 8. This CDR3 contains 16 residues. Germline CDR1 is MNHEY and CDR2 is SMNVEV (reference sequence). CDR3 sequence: CASTGTSGGGRNEQFF. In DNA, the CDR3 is TGTGCCAGCACAGGGACTAGCGGGGGCGGTCGCAATGAGCAGTTCTTC.

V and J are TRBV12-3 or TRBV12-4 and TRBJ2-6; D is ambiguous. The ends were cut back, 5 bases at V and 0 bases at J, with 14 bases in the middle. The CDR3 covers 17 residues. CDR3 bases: TGTGCCAGCAGTGCCCGTACCTCTCGCTCTGGGGCCAACGTCCTGACTTTC. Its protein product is CASSARTSRSGANVLTF.

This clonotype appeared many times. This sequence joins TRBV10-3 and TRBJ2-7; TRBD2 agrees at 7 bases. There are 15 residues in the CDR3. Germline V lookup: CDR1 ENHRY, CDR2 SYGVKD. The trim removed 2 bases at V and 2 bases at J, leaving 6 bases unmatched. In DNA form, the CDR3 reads TGTGCCATCAGTGAGGCCGGGACTATAGCCTACGAGCAGTACTTC. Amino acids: CAISEAGTIAYEQYF.

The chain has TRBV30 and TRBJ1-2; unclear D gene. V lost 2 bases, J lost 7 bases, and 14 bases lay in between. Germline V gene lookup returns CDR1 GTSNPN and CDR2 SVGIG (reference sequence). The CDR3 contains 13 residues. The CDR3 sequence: CAWSLSFKGGYTF. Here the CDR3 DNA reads TGTGCCTGGAGTCTCTCTTTTAAGGGTGGCTACACCTTC.

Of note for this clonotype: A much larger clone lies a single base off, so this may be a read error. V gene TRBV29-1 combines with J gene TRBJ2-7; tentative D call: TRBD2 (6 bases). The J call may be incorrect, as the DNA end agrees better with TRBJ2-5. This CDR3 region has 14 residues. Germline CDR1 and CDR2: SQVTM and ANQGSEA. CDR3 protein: CSVDWAGRGETQYF. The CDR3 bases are TGCAGCGTTGACTGGGCAGGGCGGGGAGAGACCCAGTACTTC.

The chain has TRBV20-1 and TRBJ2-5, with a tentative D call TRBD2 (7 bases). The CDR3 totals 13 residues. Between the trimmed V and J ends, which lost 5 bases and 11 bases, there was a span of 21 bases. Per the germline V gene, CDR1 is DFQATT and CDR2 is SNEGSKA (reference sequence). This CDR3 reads CSAGGGGEREQYF. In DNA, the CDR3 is TGCAGTGCTGGAGGGGGGGGCGAAAGGGAGCAGTACTTC.

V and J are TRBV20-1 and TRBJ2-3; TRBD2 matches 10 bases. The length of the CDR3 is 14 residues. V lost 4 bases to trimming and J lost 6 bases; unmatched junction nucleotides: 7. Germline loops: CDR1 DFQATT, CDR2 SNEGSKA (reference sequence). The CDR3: CSAKGLADGDTQYF. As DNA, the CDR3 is TGCAGTGCTAAAGGACTAGCGGACGGCGATACGCAGTATTTT.

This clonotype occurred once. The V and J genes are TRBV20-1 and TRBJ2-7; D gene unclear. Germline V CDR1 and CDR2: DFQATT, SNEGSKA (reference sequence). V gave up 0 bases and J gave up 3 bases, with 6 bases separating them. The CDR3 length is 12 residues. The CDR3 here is CSARDKIYEQYF. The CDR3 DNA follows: TGCAGTGCTAGAGATAAGATCTACGAGCAGTACTTC.

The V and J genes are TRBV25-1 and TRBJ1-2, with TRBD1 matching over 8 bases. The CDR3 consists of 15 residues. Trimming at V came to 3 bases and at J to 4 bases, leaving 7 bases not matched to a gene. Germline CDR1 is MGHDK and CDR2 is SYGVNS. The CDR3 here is CASSDAGTGGYGYTF. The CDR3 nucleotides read TGTGCCAGCAGTGATGCCGGGACAGGAGGCTATGGCTACACCTTC.

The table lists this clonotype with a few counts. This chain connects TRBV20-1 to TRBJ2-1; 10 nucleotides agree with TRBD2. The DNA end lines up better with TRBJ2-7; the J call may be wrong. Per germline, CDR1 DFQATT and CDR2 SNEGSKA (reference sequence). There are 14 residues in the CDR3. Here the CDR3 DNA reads TGCAGTGCTAGACTAGCGGGAGTCTACAATGAGCAGTACTTC. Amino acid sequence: CSARLAGVYNEQYF.

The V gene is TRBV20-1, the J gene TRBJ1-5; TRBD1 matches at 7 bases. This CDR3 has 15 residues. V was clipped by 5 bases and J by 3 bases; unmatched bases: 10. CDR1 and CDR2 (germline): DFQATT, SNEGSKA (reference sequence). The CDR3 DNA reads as TGCAGTGCTCCAGCCGGACAGGCGCACAATCAGCCCCAGCATTTT. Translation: CSAPAGQAHNQPQHF.

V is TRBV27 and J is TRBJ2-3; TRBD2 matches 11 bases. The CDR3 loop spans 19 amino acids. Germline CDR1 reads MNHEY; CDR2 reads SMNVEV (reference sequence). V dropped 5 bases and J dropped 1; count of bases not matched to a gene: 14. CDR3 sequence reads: CASSPLAGGLVFGTDTQYF. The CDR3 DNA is TGTGCCAGCAGTCCCTTAGCGGGAGGGCTTGTTTTCGGCACAGATACGCAGTATTTT.

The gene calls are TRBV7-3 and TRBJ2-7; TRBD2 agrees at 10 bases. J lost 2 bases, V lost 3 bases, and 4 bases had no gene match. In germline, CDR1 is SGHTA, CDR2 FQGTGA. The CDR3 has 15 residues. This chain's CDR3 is CASSLSGGAPYEQYF. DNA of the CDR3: TGTGCCAGCAGCTTGAGCGGGGGGGCCCCCTACGAGCAGTACTTC.

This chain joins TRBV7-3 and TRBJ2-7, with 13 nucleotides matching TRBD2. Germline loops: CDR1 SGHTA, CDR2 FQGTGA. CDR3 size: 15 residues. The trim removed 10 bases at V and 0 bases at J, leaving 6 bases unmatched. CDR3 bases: TGTGCCATCGGACTAGCGGGAGACCGCTCCTACGAGCAGTACTTC. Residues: CAIGLAGDRSYEQYF.

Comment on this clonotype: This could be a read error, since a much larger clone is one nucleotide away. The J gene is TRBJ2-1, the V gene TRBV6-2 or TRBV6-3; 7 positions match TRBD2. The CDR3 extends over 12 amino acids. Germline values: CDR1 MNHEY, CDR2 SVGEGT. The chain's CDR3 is CAGSYPAGEQFF. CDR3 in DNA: TGTGCCGGCAGTTACCCAGCGGGAGAGCAGTTCTTC.

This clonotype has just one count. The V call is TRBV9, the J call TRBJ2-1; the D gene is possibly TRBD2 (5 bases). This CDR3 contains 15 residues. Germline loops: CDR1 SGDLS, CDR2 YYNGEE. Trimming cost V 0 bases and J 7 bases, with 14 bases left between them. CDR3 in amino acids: CASSVEVGGSNEQFF. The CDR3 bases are TGTGCCAGCAGCGTAGAAGTTGGTGGGAGTAATGAGCAGTTCTTC. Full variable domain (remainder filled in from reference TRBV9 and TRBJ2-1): DSGVTQTPKHLITATGQRVTLRCSPRSGDLSVYWYQQSLDQGLQFLIQYYNGEERAKGNILERFSAQQFPDLHSELNLSSLELGDSALYFCASSVEVGGSNEQFFGPGTRLTVL.